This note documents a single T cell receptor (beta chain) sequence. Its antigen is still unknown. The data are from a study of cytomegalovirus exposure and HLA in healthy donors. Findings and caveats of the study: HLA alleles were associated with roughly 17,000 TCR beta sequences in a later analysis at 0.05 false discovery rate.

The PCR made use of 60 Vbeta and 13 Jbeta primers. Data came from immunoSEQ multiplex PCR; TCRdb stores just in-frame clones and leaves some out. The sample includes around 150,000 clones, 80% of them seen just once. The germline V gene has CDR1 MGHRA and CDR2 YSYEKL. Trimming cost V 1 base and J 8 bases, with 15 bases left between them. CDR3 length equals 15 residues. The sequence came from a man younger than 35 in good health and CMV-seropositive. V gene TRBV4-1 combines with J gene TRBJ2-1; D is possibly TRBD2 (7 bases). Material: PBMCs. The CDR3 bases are TGCGCCAGCAGCCAAGGTCGGGGGGCGATCGATGAGCAGTTCTTC. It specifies CASSQGRGAIDEQFF.